The rows below give T cell receptor beta chains drawn from one sample of a study of beta chain features in type 1 diabetes. Some clones are missing from TCRdb's copy, which holds only in-frame ones; the method was immunoSEQ multiplex PCR. The repertoire holds about 140,000 clones, roughly a tenth seen once, with roughly 1.4% in the top ten. What was sequenced was naive CD4+ T cells from blood. These receptor sequences come from a man aged 18-30 years in good health. CDR3s include the opening cysteine and the closing phenylalanine or tryptophan. D genes are given only for firm matches. Size is omitted from some rows. Given values are once, few, many or a class for expanded clones.

J	V	size	D	DNA	CDR3
TRBJ1-1	TRBV14	many	-	TGTGCCAGCAGCCAAGATGGGGGGACCGGGAGGACTGAAGCTTTCTTT	CASSQDGGTGRTEAFF
TRBJ2-7	TRBV5-1	-	TRBD1	TGCGCCAGCAGCGACACGCCGGGACAGTCGTCCGAGCAGTACTTC	CASSDTPGQSSEQYF
TRBJ1-2	TRBV5-1	few	-	TGCGCCAGCAGCCGAGCGCCGGGGGGGAGTTCTAACTATGGCTACACCTTC	CASSRAPGGSSNYGYTF
TRBJ2-7	TRBV19	-	TRBD1	TGTGCCAGTAGTAAATCCCGGGACAGGGGATTCTACGAGCAGTACTTC	CASSKSRDRGFYEQYF
TRBJ2-1	TRBV7-2	-	-	TGTGCCAGCAGCCGTCAACCCGGGACTGACCCTCGGAATGAGCAGTTCTTC	CASSRQPGTDPRNEQFF
TRBJ1-2	TRBV5-1	-	TRBD1	TGCGCCAGCAGCTTGGCGGGACAGGCGTATGGCTACACCTTC	CASSLAGQAYGYTF
TRBJ1-1	TRBV29-1	few	TRBD1	TGCAGCGTTGAATTGGGACAGGGATACACTGAAGCTTTCTTT	CSVELGQGYTEAFF
TRBJ1-6	TRBV30	-	-	TGTGCCTGGGGGGCCCGGAGGGGATCAGGTTCACCCCTCCACTTT	CAWGARRGSGSPLHF
TRBJ1-6	TRBV10-3	few	TRBD1	TGTGCCATCAGTGATTTGGACAGGGGGAATTCACCCCTCCACTTT	CAISDLDRGNSPLHF
TRBJ2-7	TRBV7-6	-	TRBD1	TGTGCCAGCAGCTCAAGACAGGGTGCCGAGCAGTACTTC	CASSSRQGAEQYF
TRBJ2-7	TRBV6-6	few	TRBD1	TGTGCCAGCAGGGGGGACAGGGATGGTTTCGAGCAGTACTTC	CASRGDRDGFEQYF
TRBJ2-7	TRBV7-2	-	TRBD1	TGTGCCAGCAGCTTAGGGACAGGGGAATACGAGCAGTACTTC	CASSLGTGEYEQYF
TRBJ2-5	TRBV5-4	many	TRBD2	TGTGCCAGCAGCTCCTGGACTAGCCCAGAGACCCAGTACTTC	CASSSWTSPETQYF
TRBJ2-3	TRBV7-3	few	-	TGTGCCAGCAGCTTCAGGGGGGAAGATACGCAGTATTTT	CASSFRGEDTQYF
TRBJ2-5	TRBV11-2	few	-	TGTGCCAGCAGCTTAATCGGTAGTGCGGAGACCCAGTACTTC	CASSLIGSAETQYF
TRBJ2-7	TRBV27	few	-	TGTGCCAGCAGGCGTGGTGGGGCCGAATCCTACGAGCAGTACTTC	CASRRGGAESYEQYF
TRBJ2-7	TRBV9	-	-	TGTGCCAGCAGCCCCCGAGCGAGCGTGAGCTCCTACGAGCAGTACTTC	CASSPRASVSSYEQYF
TRBJ1-6	TRBV5-4	few	-	TGTGCCAGCAGCCGGGATAATTCACCCCTCCACTTT	CASSRDNSPLHF
TRBJ2-7	TRBV14	few	-	TGTGCCAGCAGCCGAGACACTACACCCCGGGAGCAGTACTTC	CASSRDTTPREQYF
TRBJ2-3	TRBV6-1	-	TRBD2	TGTGCCAGCAGTGATCCATGGGCGGGGGGGCTCCCAGATACGCAGTATTTT	CASSDPWAGGLPDTQYF
TRBJ2-1	TRBV7-9	many	-	TGTGCCAGCAGCCCAACGGCAGGGCAGAGCTCCTACAATGAGCAGTTCTTC	CASSPTAGQSSYNEQFF
TRBJ1-6	TRBV7-2	-	-	TGTGCCAGCAGCCGCTTAACGGGGGGACCGGGGTCACCCCTCCACTTT	CASSRLTGGPGSPLHF
TRBJ1-6	TRBV5-4	-	TRBD1	TGTGCCAGCAGCTCGGGACAGCTGAATTCACCCCTCCACTTT	CASSSGQLNSPLHF
TRBJ2-2	TRBV30	few	TRBD1	TGTGCCTGGAGCGCCAGGGGGCGTCGAACCGGGGAGCTGTTTTTT	CAWSARGRRTGELFF
TRBJ2-5	TRBV5-6	-	-	TGTGCCAGCAGCTTGGATCGACTTCCCCAGAGGGAGACCCAGTACTTC	CASSLDRLPQRETQYF
TRBJ2-5	TRBV21-1	-	-	TGTGCCAGCAGCAAGAGACAGGGAAGAGAGACCCAGTACTTC	CASSKRQGRETQYF
TRBJ2-1	TRBV19	few	TRBD1	TGTGCCAGTAGTCCAGGGACAGGGGCCGATGAGCAGTTCTTC	CASSPGTGADEQFF
TRBJ2-1	TRBV4-2	few	-	TGTGCCAGCAGCCCCCGGGAGCGGTACTACAATGAGCAGTTCTTC	CASSPRERYYNEQFF
TRBJ1-5	TRBV2	-	-	TGTGCCAGCAGCCGCGGGGGGAGCAATCAGCCCCAGCATTTT	CASSRGGSNQPQHF
TRBJ1-2	TRBV11-2	-	-	TGTGCCAGCAGCTTCAACAACAGGGTGGATGGCTACACCTTC	CASSFNNRVDGYTF
TRBJ2-7	TRBV25-1	-	-	TGTGCCAGCAGTGATTTTGGTGGGGGGGCCGAGCAGTACTTC	CASSDFGGGAEQYF
TRBJ2-7	TRBV7-2	few	-	TGTGCCAGCAGCTTAGAGCGGGTTGGCGAGCAGTACTTC	CASSLERVGEQYF
TRBJ1-5	TRBV14	-	TRBD1	TGTGCCAGCAGCCTGACAGGGGATCAGCCCCAGCATTTT	CASSLTGDQPQHF
TRBJ1-1	TRBV7-2	few	TRBD1	TGTGCCAGCAGACTAGCAGGGGGCGCAGGGAACACTGAAGCTTTCTTT	CASRLAGGAGNTEAFF
TRBJ1-2	TRBV6-5	-	-	TGTGCCAGCAGTTACTCGACGGTGGATGGGACTCTCTACACCTTC	CASSYSTVDGTLYTF
TRBJ2-7	TRBV23-1	many	-	TGCGCCAGTGGACCGGAGGTGAAGTGTGACGAGCAGTACTTC	CASGPEVKCDEQYF
TRBJ1-5	TRBV30	few	-	TGTGCCTGGAGAGTCATAGTAGGGGAGGATCAGCCCCAGCATTTT	CAWRVIVGEDQPQHF
TRBJ1-6	TRBV27	-	TRBD1	TGTGCCAGCAGTTTCCCTTCGGGACAGAACTATAATTCACCCCTCCACTTT	CASSFPSGQNYNSPLHF
TRBJ2-7	TRBV6-5	-	-	TGTGCCAGCACCCACCGGGGAAGCAGCTCCTACGAGCAGTACTTC	CASTHRGSSSYEQYF
TRBJ1-6	TRBV5-1	-	-	TGCGCCAGCAGCTTGGCCGGATCGTGGGCAGGTGATAATTCACCCCTCCACTTT	CASSLAGSWAGDNSPLHF
TRBJ2-3	TRBV15	many	-	TGTGCCACCAGCAGAGGAGGAGTAGATACGCAGTATTTT	CATSRGGVDTQYF
TRBJ1-5	TRBV6-6	few	-	TGTGCCAGCACCCCCATGGGAGGGGGGAATCAGCCCCAGCATTTT	CASTPMGGGNQPQHF
TRBJ1-5	TRBV29-1	-	TRBD1	TGCAGCGGGGGACAGGGGGCGAATCAGCCCCAGCATTTT	CSGGQGANQPQHF
TRBJ2-7	TRBV11-2	few	-	TGTGCCAGCAGCTTATCCCTCGAGCAGTACTTC	CASSLSLEQYF
TRBJ1-2	TRBV15	once	-	TGTGCCACCAGCAGAGATAGGCGGACAGCCTATGGCTACACCTTC	CATSRDRRTAYGYTF
TRBJ2-3	TRBV18	few	-	TGTGCCAGCTCACCATATTATTCCAGGGGCACAGATACGCAGTATTTT	CASSPYYSRGTDTQYF
TRBJ2-2	TRBV10-3	-	TRBD2	TGTGCCGCCCGGAGCGGGGGGGGACGGAACACCGGGGAGCTGTTTTTT	CAARSGGGRNTGELFF